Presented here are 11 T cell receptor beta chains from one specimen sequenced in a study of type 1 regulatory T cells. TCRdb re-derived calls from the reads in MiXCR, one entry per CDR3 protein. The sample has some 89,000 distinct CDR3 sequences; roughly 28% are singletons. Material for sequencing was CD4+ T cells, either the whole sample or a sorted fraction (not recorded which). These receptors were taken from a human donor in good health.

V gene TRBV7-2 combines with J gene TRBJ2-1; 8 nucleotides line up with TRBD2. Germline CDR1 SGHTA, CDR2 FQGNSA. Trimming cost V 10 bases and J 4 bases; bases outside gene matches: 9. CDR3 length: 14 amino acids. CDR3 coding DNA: TGTGCCATCCTCGGGGGGGGTTCTTACAATGAGCAGTTCTTC. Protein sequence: CAILGGGSYNEQFF.

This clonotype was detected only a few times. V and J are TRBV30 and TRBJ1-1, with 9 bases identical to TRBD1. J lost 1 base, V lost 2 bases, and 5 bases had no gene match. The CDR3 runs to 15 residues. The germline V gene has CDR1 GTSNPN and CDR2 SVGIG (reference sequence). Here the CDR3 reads CAWSTGTGPNTEAFF. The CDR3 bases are TGTGCCTGGAGTACCGGGACAGGGCCGAACACTGAAGCTTTCTTT.

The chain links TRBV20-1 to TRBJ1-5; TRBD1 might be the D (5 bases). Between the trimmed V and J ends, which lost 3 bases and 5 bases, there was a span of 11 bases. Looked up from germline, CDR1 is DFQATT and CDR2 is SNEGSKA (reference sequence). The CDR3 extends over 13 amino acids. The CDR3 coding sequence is TGCAGTGCTAGGCGCAGGGTTGATCAGCCCCAGCATTTT. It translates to CSARRRVDQPQHF.

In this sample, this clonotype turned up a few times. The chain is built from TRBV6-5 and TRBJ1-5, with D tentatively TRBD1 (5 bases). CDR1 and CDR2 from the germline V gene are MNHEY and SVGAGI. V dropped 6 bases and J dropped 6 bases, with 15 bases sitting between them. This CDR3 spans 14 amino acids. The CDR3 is CASSSTVGGQPQHF. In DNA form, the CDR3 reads TGTGCCAGCAGCTCGACAGTTGGGGGTCAGCCCCAGCATTTT.

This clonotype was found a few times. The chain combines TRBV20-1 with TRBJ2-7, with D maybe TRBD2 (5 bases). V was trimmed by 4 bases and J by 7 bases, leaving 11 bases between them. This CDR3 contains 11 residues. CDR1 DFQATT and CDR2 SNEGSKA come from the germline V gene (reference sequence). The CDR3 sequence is CSATTGLEQYF. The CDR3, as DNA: TGCAGTGCTACCACGGGATTGGAGCAGTACTTC.

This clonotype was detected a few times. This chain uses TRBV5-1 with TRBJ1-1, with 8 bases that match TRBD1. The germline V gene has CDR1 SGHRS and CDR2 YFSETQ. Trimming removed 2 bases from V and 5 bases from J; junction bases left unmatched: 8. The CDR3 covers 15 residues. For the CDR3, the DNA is TGCGCCAGCAGCTTCCCGACAGGGGAAGGTACTGAAGCTTTCTTT. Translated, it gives CASSFPTGEGTEAFF.

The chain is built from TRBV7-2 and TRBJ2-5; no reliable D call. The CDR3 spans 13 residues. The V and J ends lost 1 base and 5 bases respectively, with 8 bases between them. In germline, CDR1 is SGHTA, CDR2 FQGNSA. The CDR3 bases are TGTGCCAGCAGCTTAGTCGTCAGGGAGACCCAGTACTTC. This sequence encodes CASSLVVRETQYF.

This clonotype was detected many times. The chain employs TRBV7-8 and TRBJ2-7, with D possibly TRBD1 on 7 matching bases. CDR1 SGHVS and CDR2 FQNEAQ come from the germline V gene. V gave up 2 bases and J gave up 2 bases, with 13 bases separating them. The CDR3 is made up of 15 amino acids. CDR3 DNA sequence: TGTGCCAGCAGCTTAACCCCAGGGGGGACCTACGAGCAGTACTTC. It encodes CASSLTPGGTYEQYF.

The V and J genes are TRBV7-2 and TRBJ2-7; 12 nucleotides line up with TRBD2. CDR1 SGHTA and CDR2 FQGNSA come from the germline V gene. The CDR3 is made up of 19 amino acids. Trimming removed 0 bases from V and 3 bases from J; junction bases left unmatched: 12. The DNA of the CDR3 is TGTGCCAGCAGCTTAGCCGCGACTAGCGGGAGTGGGGGGATCTACGAGCAGTACTTC. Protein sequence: CASSLAATSGSGGIYEQYF.

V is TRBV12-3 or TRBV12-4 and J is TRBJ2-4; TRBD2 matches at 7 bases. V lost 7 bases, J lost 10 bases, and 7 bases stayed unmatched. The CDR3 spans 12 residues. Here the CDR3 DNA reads TGTGCCAGCACCTTGACTAGCCGGATTCAGTACTTC. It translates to CASTLTSRIQYF.

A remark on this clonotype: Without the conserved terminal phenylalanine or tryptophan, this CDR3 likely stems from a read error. The CDR3 DNA sequence: TGTGCCAGCTCACTTTCAGGGGGCCCGGGGGGCAATCAGCCCCAGCATTCT. Protein product: CASSLSGGPGGNQPQHS. The chain is built from TRBV18 and TRBJ1-5; 8 positions match TRBD1. The germline V gene has CDR1 KGHSH and CDR2 LQKENI. The junction had 10 bases not matched to a gene; V was cut back by 4 bases and J by 2 bases. The length of the CDR3 is 17 residues.